This T cell receptor beta chain was sequenced for a study of cytomegalovirus exposure and HLA in healthy donors. This CDR3 spans 20 amino acids. J lost 2 bases, V lost 0 bases, and 12 bases had no gene match. CDR1 is LGHNA, CDR2 YNFKEQ, per germline. Study results and caveats: Most of the TCR beta V segments (in an earlier analysis) were productive either about 90% or about 30% of the time. Association of a missense DCLRE1C variant with TCR beta V- and J-gene trimming was reported in a later analysis. For presence/absence analyses, sequencing depth was assumed to be roughly uniform across donors. Accurate predictions that matched the HLA-A and HLA-B alleles of most subjects were reportedly made from TCR beta sequences.

Comment on this clone: Its cognate antigen is unknown.

Amplification used 60 Vbeta primers and 13 Jbeta primers. Assay used: immunoSEQ multiplex PCR; TCRdb lists only in-frame clones, some missing. The repertoire holds 90,000 to 100,000 clones, with 55% to 70% as singletons. Sequenced input: PBMCs. The receptor was isolated from a boy younger than 18 in good health and CMV-seropositive. The V and J genes are TRBV4-2 and TRBJ2-5; 13 bases match TRBD2. The CDR3 DNA follows: TGTGCCAGCAGCCAAGATCAGTTCCTGGGACTAGCGGGGTCACAAGAGACCCAGTACTTC. It is translated as CASSQDQFLGLAGSQETQYF.